This passage covers 22 T cell receptor beta chains from one sample sequenced in a study of cytomegalovirus exposure and HLA in healthy donors. 60 Vbeta and 13 Jbeta primers were used in PCR. The method was immunoSEQ multiplex PCR; TCRdb's version includes in-frame clones alone and lacks a portion of them. The table counts 95,000 to 150,000 clones; approximately 3.9% lies in the top ten. Sequencing input: PBMCs. The receptors derive from a man between 18 and 29 years old in good health and CMV-seronegative.

The chain employs TRBV7-9 and TRBJ2-3; 7 bases match TRBD1. Germline lookup yields CDR1 SEHNR and CDR2 FQNEAQ (reference sequence). The CDR3 totals 14 residues. The V and J ends lost 1 base and 3 bases, in that order; junction bases with no gene match: 1. CDR3 in DNA: TGTGCCAGCAGCTTAGGGGACAGTACAGATACGCAGTATTTT. Translated: CASSLGDSTDTQYF. Full variable domain (missing parts from reference TRBV7-9 and TRBJ2-3): DTGVSQNPRHKITKRGQNVTFRCDPISEHNRLYWYRQTLGQGPEFLTYFQNEAQLEKSRLLSDRFSAERPKGSFSTLEIQRTEQGDSAMYLCASSLGDSTDTQYFGPGTRLTVL.

The rearrangement uses TRBV29-1 and TRBJ2-1; D perhaps matches TRBD1 (5 bases). Looked up from germline, CDR1 is SQVTM and CDR2 is ANQGSEA. V lost 6 bases and J 4 bases, leaving 10 bases between the germline ends. The CDR3 runs 12 residues. The CDR3 region is CSVNRIYNEQFF. The CDR3 coding sequence is TGCAGCGTGAACAGGATTTACAATGAGCAGTTCTTC.

The chain couples TRBV30 to TRBJ1-6; D might be TRBD1 (5 bases). Between the trimmed V and J ends, which lost 2 bases and 9 bases, there was a span of 11 bases. Germline CDR1 and CDR2: GTSNPN and SVGIG (reference sequence). This CDR3 is built from 13 residues. CDR3 protein: CAWSSRGLSPLHF. Written as DNA, the CDR3 is TGTGCCTGGAGTTCAAGGGGACTTTCACCCCTCCACTTT. Together with reference TRBV30 and TRBJ1-6, the CDR3 gives the full variable domain: SQTIHQWPATLVQPVGSPLSLECTVEGTSNPNLYWYRQAAGRGLQLLFYSVGIGQISSEVPQNLSASRPQDRQFILSSKKLLLSDSGFYLCAWSSRGLSPLHFGNGTRLTVT.

The rearrangement uses TRBV5-5 and TRBJ1-5; no definite D call. The ends were cut back, 2 bases at V and 3 bases at J, with 9 bases in the middle. The CDR3 is 14 residues long. Germline-derived CDR1 and CDR2 are SGHKS and YYEKEE (reference sequence). The CDR3 spells CASSFRGYNQPQHF. DNA of the CDR3: TGTGCCAGCAGCTTCCGGGGATACAATCAGCCCCAGCATTTT. The entire variable domain, with the rest obtained from reference TRBV5-5 and TRBJ1-5, is as follows: DAGVTQSPTHLIKTRGQQVTLRCSPISGHKSVSWYQQVLGQGPQFIFQYYEKEERGRGNFPDRFSARQFPNYSSELNVNALLLGDSALYLCASSFRGYNQPQHFGDGTRLSIL.

V usage is TRBV7-8 and J usage is TRBJ1-4, with 7 nucleotides matching TRBD1. The CDR3 spans 15 residues. The germline gives CDR1 SGHVS, CDR2 FQNEAQ. V was pared by 4 bases and J by 8 bases, with 10 bases of the junction left unmatched. For the CDR3, the DNA is TGTGCCAGCAGCTCGGAAGACAGGGTCGGGGAAAAACTGTTTTTT. Protein product: CASSSEDRVGEKLFF. Complete variable domain (other parts from reference TRBV7-8 and TRBJ1-4): GAGVSQSPRYKVAKRGQDVALRCDPISGHVSLFWYQQALGQGPEFLTYFQNEAQLDKSGLPSDRFFAERPEGSVSTLKIQRTQQEDSAVYLCASSSEDRVGEKLFFGSGTQLSVL.

Written as DNA, the CDR3 is TGTGCCAGCAAGGGGGACAGGGCCTTAGGTGGCTACACCTTC. It translates to CASKGDRALGGYTF. The rearrangement links TRBV9 to TRBJ1-2; 9 bases line up with TRBD1. There are 14 residues in the CDR3. V lost 6 bases and J lost 7; bases outside the gene matches: 10. Germline-derived CDR1 and CDR2 are SGDLS and YYNGEE.

V usage is TRBV10-2 and J usage is TRBJ2-7, with 7 bases matching TRBD2. The junction had 5 bases not matched to a gene; V was cut back by 7 bases and J by 2 bases. CDR1 and CDR2 (germline): WSHSY, SAAADI. The length of the CDR3 is 13 residues. CDR3 nucleotide sequence: TGCGCCAGCAATCCTAGCGGCCCCTACGAGCAGTACTTC. Residues: CASNPSGPYEQYF.

This rearrangement joins TRBV5-4 to TRBJ1-1; the D gene is possibly TRBD1 (6 bases). Trimming stripped 4 bases from V and 5 bases from J, with 18 bases between. The length of the CDR3 is 15 residues. CDR1 and CDR2 from the germline V gene are SGHNT and YYREEE (reference sequence). In nucleotides, the CDR3 is TGTGCCAGCAGCGTGGTTGGGGGAGGGGGAACTGAAGCTTTCTTT. The encoded protein is CASSVVGGGGTEAFF.

The chain recombines TRBV5-4 with TRBJ2-7; possibly TRBD2 for D (6 bases). The CDR3 has 16 residues. V lost 2 bases and J 6 bases, leaving 21 bases between the germline ends. Per germline, CDR1 SGHNT and CDR2 YYREEE (reference sequence). The CDR3 bases are TGTGCCAGCAGCTTAAAGAGGGAGGCCTCTCCCGCCGAGCAGTACTTC. Translating gives CASSLKREASPAEQYF.

The CDR3 is CASSRLKGAATEAFF. The CDR3 DNA follows: TGTGCCAGCAGCCGATTAAAAGGGGCGGCCACTGAAGCTTTCTTT. The chain employs TRBV7-6 and TRBJ1-1, with D possibly being TRBD1 (5 bases). The germline V and J ends were trimmed by 5 bases and 4 bases, with 17 bases remaining between them. CDR1 SGHVS and CDR2 FNYEAQ come from the germline V gene. CDR3 size: 15 residues.

Considering frequency, this clone is medium-sized. The chain links TRBV5-1 to TRBJ2-2, with TRBD2 matching 12 bases. V gave up 0 bases and J gave up 5 bases; unmatched junction bases: 11. CDR1 and CDR2 (germline): SGHRS, YFSETQ. The CDR3 loop spans 19 amino acids. The CDR3 DNA reads TGCGCCAGCAGCTTGGGACTAGCGGGGGCTCTTATGGTTACCGGGGAGCTGTTTTTT. Translated: CASSLGLAGALMVTGELFF.

V usage is TRBV7-3 and J usage is TRBJ1-1; D might be TRBD1 (5 bases). Trimming removed 5 bases at V and 6 bases at J, with 13 bases between. The CDR3 is 13 residues long. The germline V gene encodes CDR1 SGHTA and CDR2 FQGTGA. The CDR3: CASSADRGAEAFF. The CDR3 DNA sequence: TGTGCCAGCAGCGCCGACCGGGGGGCTGAAGCTTTCTTT.

CDR3 sequence reads: CASSIAGTGIYEQYF. Here the CDR3 DNA reads TGTGCCAGTAGTATCGCCGGGACAGGGATCTACGAGCAGTACTTC. The chain joins TRBV19 to TRBJ2-7; the match to TRBD1 covers 9 bases. This CDR3 comprises 15 residues. The germline V gene encodes CDR1 LNHDA and CDR2 SQIVND (reference sequence). Unmatched junction bases numbered 6, after V lost 3 bases and J lost 3 bases.

The rearrangement uses TRBV14 and TRBJ2-5; D gene ambiguous. V was clipped by 3 bases and J by 5 bases, with 4 bases between them. CDR1 and CDR2 from the germline V gene are SGHDN and FVKESK. The CDR3 spans 11 residues. The CDR3 sequence is CASSHGETQYF. DNA of the CDR3: TGTGCCAGCAGCCACGGTGAGACCCAGTACTTC.

The V and J genes are TRBV30 and TRBJ2-1; D might be TRBD2 (6 bases). V lost 1 base, J lost 0 bases, and 13 bases lay in between. The germline V gene has CDR1 GTSNPN and CDR2 SVGIG (reference sequence). This CDR3 spans 16 amino acids. The CDR3 sequence is CAWSASGLSSYNEQFF. The CDR3 DNA reads as TGTGCCTGGAGTGCAAGCGGGCTTAGCTCCTACAATGAGCAGTTCTTC.

The chain uses TRBV27 and TRBJ2-5, with 9 bases fitting TRBD1. This CDR3 region has 15 residues. Per the germline V gene, CDR1 is MNHEY and CDR2 is SMNVEV (reference sequence). V gave up 9 bases and J gave up 0 bases; unmatched junction bases: 8. The CDR3 nucleotides read TGTGCCAGTAGACAGGGGGATTGGTACCAAGAGACCCAGTACTTC. Residues: CASRQGDWYQETQYF.

The V and J genes are TRBV6-5 and TRBJ1-1, with D unresolved. Germline assignment: CDR1 MNHEY and CDR2 SVGAGI. The CDR3 has 12 residues. V lost 6 bases, J lost 0 bases, and 5 bases lay in between. The CDR3: CASRNMNTEAFF. DNA of the CDR3: TGTGCCAGCAGGAACATGAACACTGAAGCTTTCTTT.

This chain uses TRBV5-1 with TRBJ1-6, with D unclear. V lost 4 bases and J 0 bases, leaving 8 bases between the germline ends. The CDR3 contains 15 residues. Germline values: CDR1 SGHRS, CDR2 YFSETQ. This CDR3 is CASSPEGSYNSPLHF. DNA of the CDR3: TGCGCCAGCAGCCCAGAGGGCTCCTATAATTCACCCCTCCACTTT.

V gene TRBV5-4 combines with J gene TRBJ1-2; 7 bases are shared with TRBD1. Germline V gene sequence: CDR1 SGHNT, CDR2 YYREEE (reference sequence). This CDR3 has 16 amino acids. Germline trimming cut 0 bases from V and 4 bases from J; bases unmatched to any gene: 9. The CDR3 bases are TGTGCCAGCAGCTTGGCTGGGACAGAGAAAACCTATGGCTACACCTTC. Its translation: CASSLAGTEKTYGYTF.

The chain is built from TRBV7-9 and TRBJ2-1, with TRBD1 as a possible D gene (5 bases). The CDR3 has 15 residues. The germline gives CDR1 SEHNR, CDR2 FQNEAQ (reference sequence). The V gene lost 5 bases and the J gene lost 4 bases, with 15 bases spanning the gap. In nucleotides, the CDR3 is TGTGCCAGCAGCCCCCCCCTGACAGTTTACAATGAGCAGTTCTTC. This codes for CASSPPLTVYNEQFF.

This sequence joins TRBV6-1 and TRBJ1-4; TRBD1 might be the D (5 bases). The germline V and J ends were trimmed by 7 bases and 12 bases, with 12 bases remaining between them. This CDR3 contains 11 residues. The germline gives CDR1 MNHNS, CDR2 SASEGT. The DNA for the CDR3 is TGTGCCAGCAAGGACGTACAGGAACTGTTTTTT. The encoded protein is CASKDVQELFF.

The CDR3 protein is CASDPGDRAHYGYTF. The CDR3 DNA reads TGTGCCAGCGATCCGGGAGACAGGGCTCATTATGGCTACACCTTC. This rearrangement joins TRBV9 to TRBJ1-2, with 7 bases identical to TRBD1. The CDR3 runs 15 residues. Looked up from germline, CDR1 is SGDLS and CDR2 is YYNGEE. Trimming at V came to 7 bases and at J to 5 bases, leaving 14 bases not matched to a gene.